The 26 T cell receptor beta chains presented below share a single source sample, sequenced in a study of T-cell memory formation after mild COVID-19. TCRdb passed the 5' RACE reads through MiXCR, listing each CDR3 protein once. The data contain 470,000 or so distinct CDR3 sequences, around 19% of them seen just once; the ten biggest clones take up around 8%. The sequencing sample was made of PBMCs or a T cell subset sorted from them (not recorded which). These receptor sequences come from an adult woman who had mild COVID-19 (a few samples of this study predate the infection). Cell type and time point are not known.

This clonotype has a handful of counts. The CDR3 reads CASSFFVGSYNEQFF. The CDR3 DNA is TGCGCCAGCAGCTTTTTTGTGGGGTCCTACAATGAGCAGTTCTTC. This chain uses TRBV5-1 with TRBJ2-1; no reliable D call. CDR1 and CDR2 (germline): SGHRS, YFSETQ. The germline V and J ends were trimmed by 2 bases and 1 base, with 10 bases remaining between them. The CDR3 extends over 15 amino acids. Combining the CDR3 with reference TRBV5-1 and TRBJ2-1 gives the whole variable domain KAGVTQTPRYLIKTRGQQVTLSCSPISGHRSVSWYQQTPGQGLQFLFEYFSETQRNKGNFPGRFSGRQFSNSRSEMNVSTLELGDSALYLCASSFFVGSYNEQFFGPGTRLTVL.

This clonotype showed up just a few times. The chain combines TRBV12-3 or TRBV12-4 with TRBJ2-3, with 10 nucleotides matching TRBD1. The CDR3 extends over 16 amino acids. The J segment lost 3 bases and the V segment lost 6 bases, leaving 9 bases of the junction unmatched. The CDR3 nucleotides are TGTGCCAGCAGGGGGCTGACAGGGGGCGGAACAGATACGCAGTATTTT. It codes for CASRGLTGGGTDTQYF.

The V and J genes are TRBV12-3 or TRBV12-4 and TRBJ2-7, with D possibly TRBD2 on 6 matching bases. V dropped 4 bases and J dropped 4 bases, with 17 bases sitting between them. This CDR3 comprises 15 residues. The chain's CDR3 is CASSSPPQAGYEQYF. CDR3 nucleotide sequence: TGTGCCAGCAGTTCCCCCCCCCAGGCGGGATACGAGCAGTACTTC.

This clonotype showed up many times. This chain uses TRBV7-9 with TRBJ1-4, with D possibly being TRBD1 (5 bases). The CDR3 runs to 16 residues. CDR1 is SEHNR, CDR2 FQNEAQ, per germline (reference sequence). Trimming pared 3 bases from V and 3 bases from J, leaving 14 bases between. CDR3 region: CASSFSASGSNEKLFF. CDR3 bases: TGTGCCAGCAGCTTTTCGGCCTCAGGGTCTAATGAAAAACTGTTTTTT.

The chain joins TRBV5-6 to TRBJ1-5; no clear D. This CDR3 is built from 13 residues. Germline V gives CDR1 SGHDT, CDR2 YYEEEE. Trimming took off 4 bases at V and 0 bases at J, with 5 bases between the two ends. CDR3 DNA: TGTGCCAGCAGCAAGTATAGCAATCAGCCCCAGCATTTT. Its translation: CASSKYSNQPQHF. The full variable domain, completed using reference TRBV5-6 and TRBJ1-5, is DAGVTQSPTHLIKTRGQQVTLRCSPKSGHDTVSWYQQALGQGPQFIFQYYEEEERQRGNFPDRFSGHQFPNYSSELNVNALLLGDSALYLCASSKYSNQPQHFGDGTRLSIL.

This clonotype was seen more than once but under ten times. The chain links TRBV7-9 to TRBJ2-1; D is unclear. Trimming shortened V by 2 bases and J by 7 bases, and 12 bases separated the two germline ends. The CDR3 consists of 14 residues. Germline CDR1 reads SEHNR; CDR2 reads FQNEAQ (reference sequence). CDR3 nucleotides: TGTGCCAGCAGCTTAACGATTAAGAGGAATGAGCAGTTCTTC. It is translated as CASSLTIKRNEQFF.

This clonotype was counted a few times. In nucleotides, the CDR3 is TGTGCCAGCACCCCAATGGTTAGCTACGACACCGGGGAGCTGTTTTTT. Amino acids: CASTPMVSYDTGELFF. The chain joins TRBV5-5 to TRBJ2-2; D is uncertain. The CDR3 is made up of 16 amino acids. V dropped 6 bases and J dropped 3 bases, with 18 bases sitting between them. CDR1 is SGHKS and CDR2 is YYEKEE in the germline V gene (reference sequence).

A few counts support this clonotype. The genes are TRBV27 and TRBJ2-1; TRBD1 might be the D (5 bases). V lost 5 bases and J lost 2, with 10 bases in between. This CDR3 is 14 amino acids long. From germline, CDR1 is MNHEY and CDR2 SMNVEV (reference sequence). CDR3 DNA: TGTGCCAGCAGTCGGACACGCCCCTACAATGAGCAGTTCTTC. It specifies CASSRTRPYNEQFF.

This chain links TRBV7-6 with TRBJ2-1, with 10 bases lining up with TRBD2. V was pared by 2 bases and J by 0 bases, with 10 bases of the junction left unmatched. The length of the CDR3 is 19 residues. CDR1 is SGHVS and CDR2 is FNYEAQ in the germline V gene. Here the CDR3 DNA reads TGTGCCAGCAGCTTAACTTGGCGGGCTAGCGGGAGCTCCTACAATGAGCAGTTCTTC. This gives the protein CASSLTWRASGSSYNEQFF.

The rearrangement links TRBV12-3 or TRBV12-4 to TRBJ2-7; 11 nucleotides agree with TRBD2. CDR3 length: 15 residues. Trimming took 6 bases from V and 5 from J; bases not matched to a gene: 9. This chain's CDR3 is CASSPFLGLADEQYF. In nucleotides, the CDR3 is TGTGCCAGCAGCCCCTTCCTGGGACTAGCGGACGAGCAGTACTTC.

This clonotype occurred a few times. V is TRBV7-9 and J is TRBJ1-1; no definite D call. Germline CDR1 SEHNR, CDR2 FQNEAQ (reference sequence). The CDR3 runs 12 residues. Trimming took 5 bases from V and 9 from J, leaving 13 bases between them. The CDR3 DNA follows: TGTGCCAGCAGCACACAACGAGCGAAAGCTTTCTTT. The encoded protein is CASSTQRAKAFF.

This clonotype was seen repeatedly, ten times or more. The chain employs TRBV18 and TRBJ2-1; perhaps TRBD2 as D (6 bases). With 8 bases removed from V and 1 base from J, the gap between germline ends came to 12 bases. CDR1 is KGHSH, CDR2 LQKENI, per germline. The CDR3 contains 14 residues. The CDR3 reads CASSPSGSYNEQFF. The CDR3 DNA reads TGTGCCAGCAGTCCAAGCGGGTCCTACAATGAGCAGTTCTTC.

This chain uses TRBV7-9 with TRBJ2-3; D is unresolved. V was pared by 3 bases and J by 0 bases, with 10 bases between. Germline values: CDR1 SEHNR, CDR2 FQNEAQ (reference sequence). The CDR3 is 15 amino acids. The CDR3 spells CASSFGAYSTDTQYF. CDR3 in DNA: TGTGCCAGCAGCTTCGGAGCATATAGCACAGATACGCAGTATTTT.

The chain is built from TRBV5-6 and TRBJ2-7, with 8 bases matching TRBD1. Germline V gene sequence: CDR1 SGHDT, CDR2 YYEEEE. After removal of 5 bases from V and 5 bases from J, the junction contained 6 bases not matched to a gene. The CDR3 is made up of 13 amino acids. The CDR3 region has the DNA TGTGCCAGCAGTAGGACAGGGATCCACGAGCAGTACTTC. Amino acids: CASSRTGIHEQYF.

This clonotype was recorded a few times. DNA for the CDR3: TGTGCCAGCAGCGTAGAAGGCGTTAGCACAGATACGCAGTATTTT. Protein product: CASSVEGVSTDTQYF. The chain joins TRBV9 to TRBJ2-3; D unresolved. CDR3 length equals 15 residues. V was shortened by 0 bases and J by 0 bases, with 8 bases between the two germline ends. Per germline, CDR1 SGDLS and CDR2 YYNGEE.

The CDR3 sequence: CASSRYDRETQYF. CDR3 in DNA: TGTGCCAGCTCACGATATGACCGTGAGACCCAGTACTTC. The rearrangement links TRBV18 to TRBJ2-5; D gene uncertain. The ends were cut back, 4 bases at V and 5 bases at J, with 11 bases in the middle. The CDR3 is made up of 13 amino acids. Germline V gene data show CDR1 as KGHSH and CDR2 as LQKENI.

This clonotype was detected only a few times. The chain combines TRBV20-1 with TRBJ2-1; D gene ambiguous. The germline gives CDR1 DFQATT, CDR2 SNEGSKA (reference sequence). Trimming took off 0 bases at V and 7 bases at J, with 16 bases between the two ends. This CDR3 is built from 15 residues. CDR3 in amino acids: CSARDPLGTRNEQFF. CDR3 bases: TGCAGTGCTAGAGATCCCCTAGGAACTCGGAATGAGCAGTTCTTC.

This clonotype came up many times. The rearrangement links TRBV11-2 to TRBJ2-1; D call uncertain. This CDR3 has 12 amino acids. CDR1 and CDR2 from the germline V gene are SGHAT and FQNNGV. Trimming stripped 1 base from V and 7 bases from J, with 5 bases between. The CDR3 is CASSLARNEQFF. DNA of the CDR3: TGTGCCAGCAGCTTAGCAAGAAATGAGCAGTTCTTC.

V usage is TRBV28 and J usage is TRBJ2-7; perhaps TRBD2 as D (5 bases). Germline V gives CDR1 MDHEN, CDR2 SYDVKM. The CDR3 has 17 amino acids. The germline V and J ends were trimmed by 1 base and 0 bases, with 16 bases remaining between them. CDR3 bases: TGTGCCAGCAGTTTATTATCTGGTGGACTCGCCTCCTACGAGCAGTACTTC. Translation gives CASSLLSGGLASYEQYF.

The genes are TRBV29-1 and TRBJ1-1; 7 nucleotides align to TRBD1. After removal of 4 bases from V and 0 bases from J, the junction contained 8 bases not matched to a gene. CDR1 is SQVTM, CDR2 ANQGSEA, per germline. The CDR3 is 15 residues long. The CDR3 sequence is CSVGGTATMNTEAFF. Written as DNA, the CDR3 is TGCAGCGTTGGCGGGACAGCCACCATGAACACTGAAGCTTTCTTT.

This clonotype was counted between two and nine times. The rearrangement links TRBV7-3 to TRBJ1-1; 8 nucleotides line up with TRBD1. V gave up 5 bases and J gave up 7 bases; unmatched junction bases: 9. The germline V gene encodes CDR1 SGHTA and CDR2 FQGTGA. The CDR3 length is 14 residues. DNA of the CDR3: TGTGCCAGCAGCCCAGACAGGGGTATGGGTGAAGCTTTCTTT. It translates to CASSPDRGMGEAFF.

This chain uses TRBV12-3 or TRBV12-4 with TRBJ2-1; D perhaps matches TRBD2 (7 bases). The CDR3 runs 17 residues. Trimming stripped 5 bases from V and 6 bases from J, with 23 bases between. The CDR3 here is CASSPRGGSPARNEQFF. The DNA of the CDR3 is TGTGCCAGCAGTCCTAGGGGGGGATCCCCAGCCCGCAATGAGCAGTTCTTC.

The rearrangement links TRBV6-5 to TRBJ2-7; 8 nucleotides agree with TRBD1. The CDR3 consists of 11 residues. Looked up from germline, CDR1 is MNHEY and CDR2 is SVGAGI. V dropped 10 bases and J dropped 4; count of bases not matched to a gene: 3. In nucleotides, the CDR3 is TGTGCCACCGGGACAGGTTACGAGCAGTACTTC. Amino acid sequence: CATGTGYEQYF.

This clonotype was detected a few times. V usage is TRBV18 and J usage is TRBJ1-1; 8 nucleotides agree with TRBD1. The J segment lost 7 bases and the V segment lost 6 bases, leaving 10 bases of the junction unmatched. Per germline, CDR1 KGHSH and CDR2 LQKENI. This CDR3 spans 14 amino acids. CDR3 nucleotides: TGTGCCAGCTCTCCGGGGACAGGAGGTTATGAAGCTTTCTTT. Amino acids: CASSPGTGGYEAFF.

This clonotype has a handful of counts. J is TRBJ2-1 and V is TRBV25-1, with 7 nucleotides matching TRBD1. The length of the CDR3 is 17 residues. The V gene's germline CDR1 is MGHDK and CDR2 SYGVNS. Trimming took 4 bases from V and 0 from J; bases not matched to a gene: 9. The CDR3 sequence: CASSVLQGRSSYNEQFF. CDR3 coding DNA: TGTGCCAGCAGTGTCCTACAGGGGCGAAGCTCCTACAATGAGCAGTTCTTC.

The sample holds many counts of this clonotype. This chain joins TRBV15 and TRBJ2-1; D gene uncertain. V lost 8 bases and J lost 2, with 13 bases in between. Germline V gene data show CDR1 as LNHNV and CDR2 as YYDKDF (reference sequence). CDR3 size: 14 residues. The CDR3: CATSVARTYNEQFF. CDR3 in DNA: TGTGCCACCTCTGTGGCGAGAACCTACAATGAGCAGTTCTTC.